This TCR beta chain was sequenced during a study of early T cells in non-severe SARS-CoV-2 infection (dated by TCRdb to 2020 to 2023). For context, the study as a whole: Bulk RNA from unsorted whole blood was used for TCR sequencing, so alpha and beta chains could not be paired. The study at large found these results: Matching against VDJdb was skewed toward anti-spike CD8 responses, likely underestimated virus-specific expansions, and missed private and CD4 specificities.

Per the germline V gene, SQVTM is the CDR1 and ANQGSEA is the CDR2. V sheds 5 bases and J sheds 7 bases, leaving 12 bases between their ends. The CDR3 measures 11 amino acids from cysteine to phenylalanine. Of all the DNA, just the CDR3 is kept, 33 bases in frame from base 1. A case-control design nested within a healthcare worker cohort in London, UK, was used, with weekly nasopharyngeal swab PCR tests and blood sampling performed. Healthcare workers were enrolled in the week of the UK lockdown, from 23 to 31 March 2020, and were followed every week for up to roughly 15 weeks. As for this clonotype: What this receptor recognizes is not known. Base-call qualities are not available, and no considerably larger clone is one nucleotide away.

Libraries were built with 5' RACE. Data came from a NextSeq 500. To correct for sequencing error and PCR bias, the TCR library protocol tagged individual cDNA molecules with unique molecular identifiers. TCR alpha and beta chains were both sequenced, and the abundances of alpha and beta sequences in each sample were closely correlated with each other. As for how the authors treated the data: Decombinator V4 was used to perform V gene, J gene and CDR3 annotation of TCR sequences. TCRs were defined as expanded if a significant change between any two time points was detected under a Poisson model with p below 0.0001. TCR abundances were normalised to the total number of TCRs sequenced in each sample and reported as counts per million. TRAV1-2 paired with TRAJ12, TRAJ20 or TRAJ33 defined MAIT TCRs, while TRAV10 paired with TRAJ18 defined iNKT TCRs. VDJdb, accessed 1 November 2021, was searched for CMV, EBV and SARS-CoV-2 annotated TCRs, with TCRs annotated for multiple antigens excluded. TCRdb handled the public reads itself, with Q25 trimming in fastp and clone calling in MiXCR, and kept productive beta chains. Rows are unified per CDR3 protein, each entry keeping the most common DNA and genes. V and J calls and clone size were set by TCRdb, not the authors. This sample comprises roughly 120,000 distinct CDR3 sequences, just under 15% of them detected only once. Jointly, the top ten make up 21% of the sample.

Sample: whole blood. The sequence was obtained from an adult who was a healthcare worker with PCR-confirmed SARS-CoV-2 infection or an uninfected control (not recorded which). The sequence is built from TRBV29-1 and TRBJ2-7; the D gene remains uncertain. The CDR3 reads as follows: CSVLLESEQYF. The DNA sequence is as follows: TGCAGCGTTCTATTGGAGTCGGAGCAGTACTTC.